Given below is one T cell receptor (beta chain) in context. The antigen is not known. The junction does not match germline at one end; this may be a read error. Extracted RNA was reverse transcribed into cDNA, the sequencing template. The repertoire was sequenced with immunoSEQ multiplex PCR; TCRdb's copy has only in-frame clones and lacks some. Of 150,000 or so clones listed, 45% to 60% are singletons. This sample was taken from a study of CD8+ T cells in alopecia areata. Whole-study findings and limits: Especially in alopecia totalis/universalis, lesional scalp showed greater clonality than normal scalp did.

Germline V gives CDR1 MNHNS, CDR2 SASEGT. The CDR3 totals 11 residues. The TCR was taken from a human donor with alopecia areata. The specimen was CD8+ T cells sorted from blood, collected at week 0. The J gene is TRBJ1-1, the V gene TRBV6-1; D not certain. CDR3 coding DNA: TGTGCCAGCAGTGAAAAAGGTCACTTTCACTTT. Amino acids: CASSEKGHFHF.